This T cell receptor beta chain stems from a study of early T cells in non-severe SARS-CoV-2 infection. Study results and caveats: VDJdb-based matching was biased toward anti-spike CD8 responses and missed private and CD4 specificities.

This clonotype was observed at least ten times. The target antigen is unknown. The CDR3 is 15 residues long. Trimming took 4 bases from V and 3 from J; bases not matched to a gene: 3. Attachment of unique molecular identifiers was made to individual cDNA molecules. TCRdb analysed the 5' RACE reads with MiXCR anew, one entry per CDR3 protein. The table has about 110,000 distinct CDR3 sequences, 9.5% to 13% seen once. V and J are TRBV12-3 or TRBV12-4 and TRBJ2-7, with 13 bases matching TRBD2. The receptor was isolated from an adult who was a healthcare worker with PCR-confirmed SARS-CoV-2 infection or an uninfected control (not recorded which). What was sequenced was whole blood. The CDR3 sequence: CASSSGTSGNYEQYF. The CDR3 nucleotides read TGTGCCAGCAGTTCCGGGACTAGCGGGAACTACGAGCAGTACTTC.